This T cell receptor beta chain was captured in a study of blood T cell repertoires in COVID-19. Study overall: The United States, Italy and Spain supplied acute and convalescent COVID-19 samples. PBMCs, B-cell-depleted T cells, or T cells were the source of the cDNA or gDNA that made up the material.

This CDR3 spans 16 amino acids. Looked up from germline, CDR1 is SQVTM and CDR2 is ANQGSEA. Trimming at V came to 6 bases and at J to 0 bases, leaving 6 bases not matched to a gene. Only in-frame clones appear in the TCRdb table, and some are missing; sequencing was by immunoSEQ multiplex PCR. The repertoire holds about 190,000 clones, with more than 85% as singletons. The receptor was derived from a man aged 30 to 45 with acute or convalescent COVID-19. The rearrangement links TRBV29-1 to TRBJ2-2; TRBD2 agrees at 11 bases. The sample comprised peripheral blood. CDR3 amino acids: CSVKGTSGANTGELFF. CDR3 bases: TGCAGCGTCAAAGGGACTAGCGGCGCGAACACCGGGGAGCTGTTTTTT.